Listed below are T cell receptor beta chains from one sample, sequenced in a study of response to subunit inactivated influenza vaccine. MiXCR, applied by TCRdb to the RT-PCR reads, yields one record per CDR3 protein. The table lists some 190,000 distinct CDR3 sequences, 14% of them singletons, with 20% to 30% in the top ten. Sequencing was performed on CD8+ T cells sorted from PBMCs, taken approximately 5 days after vaccination. The receptor set was obtained from a man aged 45-60 years who received an inactivated influenza vaccine. Each CDR3 is given with its conserved first and last residue. Fields, in order: clone size, J gene, V gene, D gene, CDR3 protein, CDR3 DNA. The D gene is left open where the match is weak. Clone size is given for some rows only: seen once, a few or many times, or a class if the clone is expanded.

size: many
J: TRBJ2-1
V: TRBV7-9
D: NA
CDR3: CASSPDIYNEQFF
DNA: TGTGCCAGCAGCCCCGACATATACAATGAGCAGTTCTTC

size: few
J: TRBJ2-3
V: TRBV7-2
D: NA
CDR3: CASSLSGARTSTDTQYF
DNA: TGTGCCAGCAGCCTATCAGGCGCAAGGACGTCTACAGATACGCAGTATTTT

size: NA
J: TRBJ2-7
V: TRBV20-1
D: NA
CDR3: CSARDRNTYEQYF
DNA: TGCAGTGCTAGAGATCGGAATACCTACGAGCAGTACTTC

size: NA
J: TRBJ2-1
V: TRBV5-1
D: TRBD2
CDR3: CASSLASGGSGEQFF
DNA: TGCGCCAGCAGCTTGGCTAGCGGGGGCTCTGGTGAGCAGTTCTTC

size: many
J: TRBJ1-1
V: TRBV7-9
D: NA
CDR3: CASSSLRMNTEAFF
DNA: TGTGCCAGCAGCTCGCTCAGGATGAACACTGAAGCTTTCTTT

size: NA
J: TRBJ2-1
V: TRBV11-2
D: NA
CDR3: CASTPRPGGAYNEQFF
DNA: TGTGCCAGCACCCCTCGGCCGGGCGGGGCGTACAATGAGCAGTTCTTC

size: many
J: TRBJ2-7
V: TRBV7-9
D: NA
CDR3: CASSSEANSYEQYF
DNA: TGTGCCAGCAGCTCAGAGGCCAACTCCTACGAGCAGTACTTC

size: few
J: TRBJ2-5
V: TRBV7-6
D: NA
CDR3: CASSRRVQETQYF
DNA: TGTGCCAGCAGCAGACGCGTTCAAGAGACCCAGTACTTC

size: few
J: TRBJ1-5
V: TRBV11-2
D: NA
CDR3: CASSSSFSNQPQHF
DNA: TGTGCCAGCAGCTCGTCCTTTTCCAATCAGCCCCAGCATTTT

size: NA
J: TRBJ1-5
V: TRBV7-2
D: NA
CDR3: CASSTGGAGQPQHF
DNA: TGTGCCAGCAGCACGGGGGGGGCAGGTCAGCCCCAGCATTTT

size: few
J: TRBJ2-3
V: TRBV25-1
D: NA
CDR3: CASSQPARLYRASGTDTQYF
DNA: TGTGCCAGCAGTCAGCCCGCCCGACTATACAGGGCATCGGGCACAGATACGCAGTATTTT

size: NA
J: TRBJ2-3
V: TRBV5-8
D: NA
CDR3: CASSQTSSRADTQYF
DNA: TGTGCCAGCAGTCAAACTTCCAGCAGGGCAGATACGCAGTATTTT

size: many
J: TRBJ1-2
V: TRBV12-3/TRBV12-4
D: NA
CDR3: CASSLGYSGYTF
DNA: TGTGCCAGCAGTTTAGGATACAGTGGCTACACCTTC

size: many
J: TRBJ2-2
V: TRBV12-3/TRBV12-4
D: NA
CDR3: CASSQGSGELFF
DNA: TGTGCCAGCAGCCAGGGGTCCGGGGAGCTGTTTTTT

size: few
J: TRBJ2-2
V: TRBV3-1
D: NA
CDR3: CASSQDRPTGELFF
DNA: TGTGCCAGCAGCCAAGATAGGCCCACCGGGGAGCTGTTTTTT

size: NA
J: TRBJ2-1
V: TRBV20-1
D: TRBD2
CDR3: CSASLLAGVYNEQFF
DNA: TGCAGTGCTAGTTTACTAGCGGGTGTCTACAATGAGCAGTTCTTC

size: many
J: TRBJ2-2
V: TRBV9
D: NA
CDR3: CASSRGAGELFF
DNA: TGTGCCAGCAGCCGCGGGGCCGGGGAGCTGTTTTTT

size: NA
J: TRBJ2-4
V: TRBV15
D: NA
CDR3: CATSIQVGAKNIQYF
DNA: TGTGCCACCAGCATACAGGTGGGGGCCAAAAACATTCAGTACTTC

size: few
J: TRBJ2-1
V: TRBV7-9
D: NA
CDR3: CASSLVSRGLYNEQFF
DNA: TGTGCCAGCAGCTTAGTGTCTAGGGGACTTTACAATGAGCAGTTCTTC

size: many
J: TRBJ2-7
V: TRBV5-1
D: TRBD2
CDR3: CASSVFVAGGAYEQYF
DNA: TGCGCCAGCAGCGTCTTTGTAGCGGGGGGAGCCTACGAGCAGTACTTC

size: few
J: TRBJ2-7
V: TRBV14
D: NA
CDR3: CASSQDLQGYEQYF
DNA: TGTGCCAGCAGCCAAGATCTGCAGGGGTACGAGCAGTACTTC

size: NA
J: TRBJ2-7
V: TRBV12-3/TRBV12-4
D: NA
CDR3: CASRGSGAQGEQYF
DNA: TGTGCCAGCAGGGGGTCGGGGGCCCAGGGCGAGCAGTACTTC

size: few
J: TRBJ2-7
V: TRBV29-1
D: TRBD1
CDR3: CSALGQGFSYEQYF
DNA: TGCAGCGCCCTCGGACAGGGATTCTCCTACGAGCAGTACTTC

size: NA
J: TRBJ2-2
V: TRBV27
D: NA
CDR3: CASSLSLAPGELFF
DNA: TGTGCCAGCAGTTTATCACTAGCCCCCGGGGAGCTGTTTTTT

size: NA
J: TRBJ2-7
V: TRBV12-3/TRBV12-4
D: NA
CDR3: CASTTGTYYYEQYF
DNA: TGTGCCAGCACCACCGGGACATATTACTACGAGCAGTACTTC

size: NA
J: TRBJ2-1
V: TRBV2
D: NA
CDR3: CASRRSSAYNEQFF
DNA: TGTGCCAGCAGGCGGTCTAGCGCCTACAATGAGCAGTTCTTC

size: many
J: TRBJ1-1
V: TRBV5-1
D: NA
CDR3: CASSWGQGNTEAFF
DNA: TGCGCCAGCAGCTGGGGGCAGGGGAACACTGAAGCTTTCTTT

size: few
J: TRBJ2-7
V: TRBV14
D: NA
CDR3: CASSPLVTGHYEQYF
DNA: TGTGCCAGCAGCCCCTTGGTCACGGGTCACTACGAGCAGTACTTC

size: NA
J: TRBJ2-7
V: TRBV12-3/TRBV12-4
D: TRBD1
CDR3: CASRLGQIPYEQYF
DNA: TGTGCCAGCAGACTGGGACAGATTCCCTACGAGCAGTACTTC

size: NA
J: TRBJ1-3
V: TRBV6-1
D: NA
CDR3: CASKADGGTGNTIYF
DNA: TGTGCCAGCAAAGCAGACGGAGGTACTGGAAACACCATATATTTT

size: NA
J: TRBJ2-1
V: TRBV6-2/TRBV6-3
D: TRBD2
CDR3: CASSLTGEGPYNEQFF
DNA: TGTGCCAGCAGTCTCACGGGGGAGGGCCCCTACAATGAGCAGTTCTTC

size: NA
J: TRBJ2-3
V: TRBV3-1
D: NA
CDR3: CASSQDMYATDTQYF
DNA: TGTGCCAGCAGCCAAGATATGTACGCCACAGATACGCAGTATTTT

size: NA
J: TRBJ2-7
V: TRBV12-3/TRBV12-4
D: NA
CDR3: CASSFASPYEQYF
DNA: TGTGCCAGCAGTTTTGCGAGCCCCTACGAGCAGTACTTC

size: NA
J: TRBJ2-1
V: TRBV5-6
D: TRBD1
CDR3: CASSDLDRGHEQFF
DNA: TGTGCCAGCAGCGATCTGGACAGGGGCCATGAGCAGTTCTTC

size: many
J: TRBJ2-2
V: TRBV6-2/TRBV6-3
D: NA
CDR3: CASSYGLGTGELFF
DNA: TGTGCCAGCAGTTACGGTCTGGGCACCGGGGAGCTGTTTTTT

size: NA
J: TRBJ2-7
V: TRBV4-2
D: NA
CDR3: CASSQDGEGRVYEQYF
DNA: TGTGCCAGCAGCCAAGATGGAGAGGGACGGGTCTACGAGCAGTACTTC

size: NA
J: TRBJ2-1
V: TRBV7-2
D: NA
CDR3: CASSLAFNEQFF
DNA: TGTGCCAGCAGCTTAGCGTTCAATGAGCAGTTCTTC

size: NA
J: TRBJ2-5
V: TRBV7-9
D: TRBD1
CDR3: CASSYWTGGIETQYF
DNA: TGTGCCAGCAGCTACTGGACAGGGGGCATAGAGACCCAGTACTTC

size: few
J: TRBJ1-2
V: TRBV6-2/TRBV6-3
D: NA
CDR3: CASSSSGGYGYTF
DNA: TGTGCCAGCAGTTCGAGTGGGGGCTATGGCTACACCTTC

size: few
J: TRBJ2-1
V: TRBV7-9
D: NA
CDR3: CASSLAGQKAYNEQFF
DNA: TGTGCCAGCAGCTTAGCGGGCCAGAAGGCATACAATGAGCAGTTCTTC

size: NA
J: TRBJ2-1
V: TRBV11-2
D: NA
CDR3: CASSPQTGFSYNEQFF
DNA: TGTGCCAGCAGTCCCCAGACAGGATTCTCCTACAATGAGCAGTTCTTC

size: few
J: TRBJ2-5
V: TRBV29-1
D: TRBD1
CDR3: CSVGTGAPGYGETQYF
DNA: TGCAGCGTAGGGACAGGGGCCCCCGGGTATGGGGAGACCCAGTACTTC

size: NA
J: TRBJ2-5
V: TRBV14
D: NA
CDR3: CASSQGQTEQETQYF
DNA: TGTGCCAGCAGCCAAGGTCAGACAGAGCAAGAGACCCAGTACTTC

size: few
J: TRBJ2-6
V: TRBV27
D: NA
CDR3: CASSFLGGSPGANVLTF
DNA: TGTGCCAGCAGTTTCCTTGGGGGTTCCCCTGGGGCCAACGTCCTGACTTTC

size: NA
J: TRBJ2-3
V: TRBV29-1
D: NA
CDR3: CSVVLSLGITTDTQYF
DNA: TGCAGCGTTGTACTTAGTCTGGGGATAACGACAGATACGCAGTATTTT

size: NA
J: TRBJ2-1
V: TRBV7-9
D: TRBD2
CDR3: CASRPSGGIYNEQFF
DNA: TGTGCCAGCAGACCTAGCGGGGGGATCTACAATGAGCAGTTCTTC

size: NA
J: TRBJ2-5
V: TRBV15
D: TRBD1
CDR3: CATRPTGVGETQYF
DNA: TGTGCCACCAGACCGACAGGGGTTGGGGAGACCCAGTACTTC

size: few
J: TRBJ1-1
V: TRBV4-2
D: NA
CDR3: CASSQDWEGRGTEAFF
DNA: TGTGCCAGCAGCCAAGATTGGGAAGGACGTGGCACTGAAGCTTTCTTT

size: NA
J: TRBJ2-7
V: TRBV4-3
D: TRBD1
CDR3: CASSQGDRGRLDEQYF
DNA: TGCGCCAGCAGCCAGGGGGACAGGGGGCGTCTGGACGAGCAGTACTTC

size: many
J: TRBJ1-1
V: TRBV5-1
D: TRBD1
CDR3: CASSTTGTGGTEAFF
DNA: TGCGCCAGCAGCACAACCGGGACAGGGGGCACTGAAGCTTTCTTT

size: many
J: TRBJ1-1
V: TRBV7-2
D: NA
CDR3: CASSLNNLGDTEAFF
DNA: TGTGCCAGCAGCTTAAACAATCTCGGGGACACTGAAGCTTTCTTT

size: many
J: TRBJ2-7
V: TRBV4-3
D: NA
CDR3: CASSQELWAGPSDEQYF
DNA: TGCGCCAGCAGCCAAGAGCTGTGGGCAGGCCCCTCGGACGAGCAGTACTTC

size: few
J: TRBJ2-3
V: TRBV7-9
D: NA
CDR3: CASSRAYPDTQYF
DNA: TGTGCCAGCAGCCGGGCCTATCCAGATACGCAGTATTTT

size: many
J: TRBJ2-3
V: TRBV13
D: NA
CDR3: CASSLYTGSGSEYF
DNA: TGTGCCAGCAGCTTGTATACGGGGAGCGGTTCAGAGTATTTT

size: NA
J: TRBJ2-3
V: TRBV7-3
D: TRBD1
CDR3: CASSLRRVQGQGMVLVDTQYF
DNA: TGTGCCAGCAGCTTAAGGCGCGTTCAGGGACAGGGTATGGTTTTGGTGGATACGCAGTATTTT

size: few
J: TRBJ2-1
V: TRBV4-1
D: TRBD2
CDR3: CASSLLGVAGGPQIEQFF
DNA: TGCGCCAGCAGCCTCCTAGGGGTAGCGGGGGGGCCGCAGATTGAGCAGTTCTTC

size: NA
J: TRBJ2-6
V: TRBV11-1
D: TRBD1
CDR3: CASRHSRTGATSSGANVLTF
DNA: TGTGCCAGCAGGCATTCTCGGACAGGGGCTACGAGCTCCGGGGCCAACGTCCTGACTTTC

size: NA
J: TRBJ2-7
V: TRBV7-6
D: NA
CDR3: CASSLGTENYYEQYF
DNA: TGTGCCAGCAGCTTAGGTACGGAGAATTACTACGAGCAGTACTTC

size: few
J: TRBJ2-1
V: TRBV7-3
D: NA
CDR3: CASSLRPLGSYNEQFF
DNA: TGTGCCAGCAGCTTACGCCCCCTGGGCTCCTACAATGAGCAGTTCTTC

size: NA
J: TRBJ1-1
V: TRBV13
D: TRBD1
CDR3: CASSLVNRGMNTEAFF
DNA: TGTGCCAGCAGCTTAGTGAACAGGGGGATGAACACTGAAGCTTTCTTT